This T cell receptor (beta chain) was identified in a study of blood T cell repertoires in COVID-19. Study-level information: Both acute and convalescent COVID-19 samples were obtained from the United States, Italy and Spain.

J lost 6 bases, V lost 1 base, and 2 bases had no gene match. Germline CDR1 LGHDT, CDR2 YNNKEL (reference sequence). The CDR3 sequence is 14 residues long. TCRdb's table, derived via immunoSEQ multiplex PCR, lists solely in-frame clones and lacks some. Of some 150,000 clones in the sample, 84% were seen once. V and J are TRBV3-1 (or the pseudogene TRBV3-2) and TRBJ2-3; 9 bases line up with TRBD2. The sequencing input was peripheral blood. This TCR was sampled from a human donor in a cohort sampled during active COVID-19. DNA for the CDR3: TGTGCCAGCAGCCAAGGTAGCGGGGGTGATACGCAGTATTTT. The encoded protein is CASSQGSGGDTQYF.